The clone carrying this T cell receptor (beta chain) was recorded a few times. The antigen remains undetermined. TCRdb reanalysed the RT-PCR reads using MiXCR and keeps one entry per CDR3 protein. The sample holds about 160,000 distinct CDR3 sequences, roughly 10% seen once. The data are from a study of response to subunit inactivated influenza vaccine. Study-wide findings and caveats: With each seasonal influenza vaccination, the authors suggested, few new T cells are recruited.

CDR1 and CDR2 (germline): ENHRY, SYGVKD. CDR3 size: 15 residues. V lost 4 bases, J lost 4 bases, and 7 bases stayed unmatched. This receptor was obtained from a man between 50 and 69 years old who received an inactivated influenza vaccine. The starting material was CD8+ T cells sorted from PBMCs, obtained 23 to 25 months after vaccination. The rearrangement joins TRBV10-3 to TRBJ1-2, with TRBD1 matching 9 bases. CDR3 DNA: TGTGCCATCAGTGCCACGGGACAGGGCACCTATGGCTACACCTTC. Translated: CAISATGQGTYGYTF.